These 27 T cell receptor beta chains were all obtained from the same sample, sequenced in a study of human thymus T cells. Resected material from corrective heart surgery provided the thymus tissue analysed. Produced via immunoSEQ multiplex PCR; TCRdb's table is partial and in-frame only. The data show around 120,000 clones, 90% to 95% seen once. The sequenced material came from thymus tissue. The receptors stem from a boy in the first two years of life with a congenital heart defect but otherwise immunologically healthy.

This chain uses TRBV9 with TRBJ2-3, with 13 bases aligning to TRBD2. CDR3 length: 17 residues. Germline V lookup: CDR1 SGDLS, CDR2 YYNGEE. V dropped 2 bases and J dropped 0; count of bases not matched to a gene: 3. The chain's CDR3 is CASSVSTSGGSTDTQYF. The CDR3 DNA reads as TGTGCCAGCAGCGTGTCGACTAGCGGGGGGAGCACAGATACGCAGTATTTT.

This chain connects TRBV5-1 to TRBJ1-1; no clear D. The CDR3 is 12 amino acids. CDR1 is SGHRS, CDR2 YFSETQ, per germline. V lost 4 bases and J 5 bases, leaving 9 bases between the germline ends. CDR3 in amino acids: CASSQGFTEAFF. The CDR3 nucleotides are TGCGCCAGCAGCCAAGGGTTTACTGAAGCTTTCTTT.

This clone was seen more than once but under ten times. The CDR3 nucleotides are TGTGCCTGGAGTGTACTAAATTCACCCCTCCACTTT. Protein product: CAWSVLNSPLHF. The chain couples TRBV30 to TRBJ1-6; no clear D gene. The CDR3 length is 12 residues. The germline V gene encodes CDR1 GTSNPN and CDR2 SVGIG (reference sequence). Trimming shortened V by 0 bases and J by 7 bases, and 4 bases separated the two germline ends. The whole variable domain, filled in from reference TRBV30 and TRBJ1-6, reads SQTIHQWPATLVQPVGSPLSLECTVEGTSNPNLYWYRQAAGRGLQLLFYSVGIGQISSEVPQNLSASRPQDRQFILSSKKLLLSDSGFYLCAWSVLNSPLHFGNGTRLTVT.

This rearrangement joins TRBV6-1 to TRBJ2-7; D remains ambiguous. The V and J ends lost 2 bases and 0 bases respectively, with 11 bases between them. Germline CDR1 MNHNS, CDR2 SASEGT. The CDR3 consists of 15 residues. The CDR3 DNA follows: TGTGCCAGCAGTGAAAGGCTGGATAGCTCCTACGAGCAGTACTTC. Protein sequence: CASSERLDSSYEQYF.

CDR3 amino acids: CAWNRGRLGTGELFF. In DNA form, the CDR3 reads TGTGCCTGGAATAGGGGGCGCCTGGGCACCGGGGAGCTGTTTTTT. This sequence joins TRBV30 and TRBJ2-2; 7 bases align to TRBD1. In germline, CDR1 is GTSNPN, CDR2 SVGIG (reference sequence). CDR3 length equals 15 residues. V lost 4 bases to trimming and J lost 4 bases; unmatched junction nucleotides: 9.

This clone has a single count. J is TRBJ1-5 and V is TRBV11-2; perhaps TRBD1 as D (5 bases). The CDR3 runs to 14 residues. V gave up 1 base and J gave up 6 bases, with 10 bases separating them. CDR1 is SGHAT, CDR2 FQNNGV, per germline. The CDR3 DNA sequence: TGTGCCAGCAGCTTAGCAGGGTGGGGTCAGCCCCAGCATTTT. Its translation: CASSLAGWGQPQHF.

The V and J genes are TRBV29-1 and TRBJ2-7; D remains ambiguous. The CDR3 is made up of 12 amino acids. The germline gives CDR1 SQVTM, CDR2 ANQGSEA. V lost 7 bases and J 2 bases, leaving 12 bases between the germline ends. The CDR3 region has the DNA TGCAGCGCAAGGGCTCCGCCCTACGAGCAGTACTTC. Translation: CSARAPPYEQYF.

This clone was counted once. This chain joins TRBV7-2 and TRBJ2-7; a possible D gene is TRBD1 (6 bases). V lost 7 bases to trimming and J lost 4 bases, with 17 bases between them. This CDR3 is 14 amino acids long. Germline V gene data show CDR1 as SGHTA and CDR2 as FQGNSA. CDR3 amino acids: CASTLLMGAYEQYF. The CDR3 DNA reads TGTGCCAGCACCCTTCTCATGGGGGCATACGAGCAGTACTTC.

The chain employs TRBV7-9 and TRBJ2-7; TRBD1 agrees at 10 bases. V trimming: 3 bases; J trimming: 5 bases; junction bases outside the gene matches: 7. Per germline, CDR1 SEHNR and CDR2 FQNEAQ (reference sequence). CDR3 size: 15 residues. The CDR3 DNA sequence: TGTGCCAGCAGCTTTGGACAGGGGGAGCCTAACGAGCAGTACTTC. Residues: CASSFGQGEPNEQYF.

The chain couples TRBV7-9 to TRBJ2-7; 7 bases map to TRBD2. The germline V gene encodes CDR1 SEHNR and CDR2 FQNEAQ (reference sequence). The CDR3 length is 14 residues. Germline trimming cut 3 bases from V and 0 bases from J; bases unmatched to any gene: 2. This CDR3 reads CASSLGGGSYEQYF. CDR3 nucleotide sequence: TGTGCCAGCAGCTTGGGCGGGGGCTCCTACGAGCAGTACTTC.

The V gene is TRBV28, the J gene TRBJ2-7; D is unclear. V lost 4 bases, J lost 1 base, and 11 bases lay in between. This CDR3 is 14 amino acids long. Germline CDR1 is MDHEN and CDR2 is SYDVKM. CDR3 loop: CASSSNPGSYEQYF. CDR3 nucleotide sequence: TGTGCCAGCAGTTCAAATCCGGGTTCCTACGAGCAGTACTTC.

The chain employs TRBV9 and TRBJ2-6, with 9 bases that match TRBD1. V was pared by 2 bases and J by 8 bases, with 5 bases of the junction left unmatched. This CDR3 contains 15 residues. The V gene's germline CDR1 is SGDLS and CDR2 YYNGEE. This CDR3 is CASSVRDRVTNVLTF. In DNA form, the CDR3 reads TGTGCCAGCAGCGTCCGGGACAGGGTAACCAACGTCCTGACTTTC.

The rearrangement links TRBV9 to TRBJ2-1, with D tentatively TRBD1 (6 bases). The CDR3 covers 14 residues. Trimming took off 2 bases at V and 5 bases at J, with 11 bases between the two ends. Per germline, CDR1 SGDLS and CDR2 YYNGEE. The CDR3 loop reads CASSVARGNNEQFF. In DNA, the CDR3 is TGTGCCAGCAGCGTGGCTAGGGGGAACAATGAGCAGTTCTTC.

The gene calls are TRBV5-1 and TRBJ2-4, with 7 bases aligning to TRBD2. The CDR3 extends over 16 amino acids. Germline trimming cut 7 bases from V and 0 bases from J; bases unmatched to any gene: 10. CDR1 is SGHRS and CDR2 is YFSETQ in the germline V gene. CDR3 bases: TGCGCCAGCTCGCCCCCGGGGGGACTAGCCAAAAACATTCAGTACTTC. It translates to CASSPPGGLAKNIQYF.

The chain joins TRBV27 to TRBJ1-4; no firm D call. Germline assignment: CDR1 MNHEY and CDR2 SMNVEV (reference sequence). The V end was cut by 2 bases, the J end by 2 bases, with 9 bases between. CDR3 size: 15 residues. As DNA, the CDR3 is TGTGCCAGCAGTTTAGCGCGTCCGACTAATGAAAAACTGTTTTTT. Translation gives CASSLARPTNEKLFF.

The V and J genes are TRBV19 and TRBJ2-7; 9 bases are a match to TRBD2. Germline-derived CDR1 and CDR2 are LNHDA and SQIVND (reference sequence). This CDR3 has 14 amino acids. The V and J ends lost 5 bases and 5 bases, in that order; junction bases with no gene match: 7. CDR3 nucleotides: TGTGCCAGTAGTGCTAAGCGGGGGGCACACGAGCAGTACTTC. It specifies CASSAKRGAHEQYF.

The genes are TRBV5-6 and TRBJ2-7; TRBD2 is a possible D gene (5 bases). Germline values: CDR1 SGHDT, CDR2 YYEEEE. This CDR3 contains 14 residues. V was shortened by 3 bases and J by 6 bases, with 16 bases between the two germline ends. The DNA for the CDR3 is TGTGCCAGCAGCTCAACACTAGGCTCGGGCGAGCAGTACTTC. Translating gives CASSSTLGSGEQYF.

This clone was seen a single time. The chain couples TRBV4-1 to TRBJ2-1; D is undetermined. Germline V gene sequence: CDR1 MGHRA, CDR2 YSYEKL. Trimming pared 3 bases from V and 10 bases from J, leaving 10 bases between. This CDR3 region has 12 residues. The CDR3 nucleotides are TGCGCCAGCAGCCACCGATTGGGGGAGCAGTTCTTC. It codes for CASSHRLGEQFF.

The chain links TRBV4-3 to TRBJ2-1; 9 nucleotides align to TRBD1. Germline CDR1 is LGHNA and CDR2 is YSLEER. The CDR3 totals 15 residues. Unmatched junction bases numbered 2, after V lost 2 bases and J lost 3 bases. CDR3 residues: CASSQRDRDYNEQFF. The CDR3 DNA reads TGCGCCAGCAGCCAACGGGACAGGGACTACAATGAGCAGTTCTTC.

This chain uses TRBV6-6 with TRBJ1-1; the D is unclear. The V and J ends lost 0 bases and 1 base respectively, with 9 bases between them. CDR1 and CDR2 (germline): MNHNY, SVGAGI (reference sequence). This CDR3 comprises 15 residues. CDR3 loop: CASSYSKSENTEAFF. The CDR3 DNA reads TGTGCCAGCAGTTACTCGAAATCAGAGAACACTGAAGCTTTCTTT.

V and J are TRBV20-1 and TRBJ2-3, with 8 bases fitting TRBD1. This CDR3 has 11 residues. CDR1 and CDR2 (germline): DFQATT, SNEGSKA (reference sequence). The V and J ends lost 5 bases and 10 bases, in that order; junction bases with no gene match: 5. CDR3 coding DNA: TGCAGTGCTCTTGGACAGGGTCCGCAGTATTTT. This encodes CSALGQGPQYF.

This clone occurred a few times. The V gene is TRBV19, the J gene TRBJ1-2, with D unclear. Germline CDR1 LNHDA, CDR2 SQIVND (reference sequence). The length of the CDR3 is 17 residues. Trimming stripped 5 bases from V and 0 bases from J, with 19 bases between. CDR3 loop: CASSQPDKGEANYGYTF. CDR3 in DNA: TGTGCCAGTAGTCAGCCCGACAAGGGTGAAGCTAACTATGGCTACACCTTC.

CDR3 sequence (DNA): TGTGCCAGCAGTCCCCACCCGGGACAGGGGAGTGAGCAGTTCTTC. Its translation is CASSPHPGQGSEQFF. The chain employs TRBV28 and TRBJ2-1, with 10 bases lining up with TRBD1. In germline, CDR1 is MDHEN, CDR2 SYDVKM. The CDR3 has 15 residues. V dropped 5 bases and J dropped 9; count of bases not matched to a gene: 10.

This CDR3 is CASSHKFEGQGRGRAFF. DNA of the CDR3: TGTGCCAGCAGTCACAAATTTGAGGGACAGGGCCGCGGAAGAGCTTTCTTT. The J gene is TRBJ1-1, the V gene TRBV28; 9 bases are shared with TRBD1. V trimming: 5 bases; J trimming: 10 bases; junction bases outside the gene matches: 20. The CDR3 extends over 17 amino acids. Germline CDR1 MDHEN, CDR2 SYDVKM.

CDR3 in DNA: TGTGCCAGCAGTGGGACAGGCCCTCGGGGCTACACCTTC. Its translation: CASSGTGPRGYTF. This chain joins TRBV2 and TRBJ1-2; 7 nucleotides align to TRBD1. Germline V CDR1 and CDR2: SNHLY, FYNNEI. The trim removed 4 bases at V and 8 bases at J, leaving 7 bases unmatched. This CDR3 has 13 residues.

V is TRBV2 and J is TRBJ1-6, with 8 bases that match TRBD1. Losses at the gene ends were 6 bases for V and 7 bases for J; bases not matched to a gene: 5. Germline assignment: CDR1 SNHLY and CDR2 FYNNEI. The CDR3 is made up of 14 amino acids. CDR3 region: CASSDRGGNSPLHF. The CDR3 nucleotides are TGTGCCAGCAGCGACAGGGGAGGAAATTCACCCCTCCACTTT.

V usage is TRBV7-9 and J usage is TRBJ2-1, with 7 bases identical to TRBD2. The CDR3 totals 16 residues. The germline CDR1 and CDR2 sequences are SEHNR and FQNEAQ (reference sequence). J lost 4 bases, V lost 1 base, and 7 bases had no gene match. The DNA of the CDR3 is TGTGCCAGCAGCTTAGTTTCAGGGACTATGTACAATGAGCAGTTCTTC. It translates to CASSLVSGTMYNEQFF.